These 31 T cell receptor beta chains originate from one sample sequenced in a study of T cells in women clearing cervical HPV infection. Assay used: immunoSEQ multiplex PCR; TCRdb lists only in-frame clones, some missing. The sample includes about 40,000 clones. The source material was blood buffy coat. The origin of the receptors is a woman between 18 and 69 years old with a cervical HPV16 infection that either progressed to CIN3+ or cleared (not recorded which).

To note about this clone: The observed sequence ends 3 residues before the CDR3 terminus, with the missing tail filled in from the germline J gene. The chain uses TRBV2 and TRBJ2-3; TRBD2 aligns across 11 bases. Germline V gene lookup returns CDR1 SNHLY and CDR2 FYNNEI. The CDR3 is made up of 14 amino acids. The CDR3 region is CASTKTSGRETQYF. The CDR3 bases that were read are TGTGCCAGCACCAAAACTAGCGGGAGAGAGACG.

Regarding this clone: The read is 3 residues too short to cover the CDR3 end, so that end is filled in from the germline J gene. The chain links TRBV4-1 to TRBJ2-3; 8 bases match TRBD2. The CDR3 spans 14 residues. The germline CDR1 and CDR2 sequences are MGHRA and YSYEKL. V shed 1 base, J shed 4 bases, and the junction held 1 base outside the gene matches. The CDR3 bases that were read are TGCGCCAGCAGCCAAGTAGCGGGGTCAGATACG. Translated: CASSQVAGSDT. The whole CDR3 sequence reads CASSQVAGSDTQYF.

Turning to this clone: The observed sequence ends 3 residues before the CDR3 terminus, with the missing tail filled in from the germline J gene. The J gene is TRBJ2-5, the V gene TRBV10-3, with TRBD2 identical over 9 bases. The CDR3 consists of 13 residues. Germline CDR1 is ENHRY and CDR2 is SYGVKD. The junction had 4 bases not matched to a gene; V was cut back by 6 bases and J by 5 bases. CDR3 protein: CAIRGTSLETQYF. CDR3 DNA (partial): TGTGCCATCAGGGGGACTAGCCTGGAGACC.

As for this clone: Read coverage stops 3 residues before the CDR3 terminus; the germline J gene supplies the remainder. V is TRBV5-4 and J is TRBJ1-4, with no clear D. V was clipped by 0 bases and J by 7 bases, with 10 bases between them. Germline V gives CDR1 SGHNT, CDR2 YYREEE (reference sequence). The CDR3 is 14 amino acids. CDR3 DNA (partial): TGTGCCAGCAGCTTGGGAGGGTCTGGTGAAAAA. It is translated as CASSLGGSGEK. The complete CDR3 protein is CASSLGGSGEKLFF.

On this clone: The sequence runs out 3 residues before the end of the CDR3; the remainder is reconstructed from the germline J gene. The rearrangement uses TRBV20-1 and TRBJ2-2, with 14 bases fitting TRBD2. The CDR3 runs to 18 residues. The germline CDR1 and CDR2 sequences are DFQATT and SNEGSKA (reference sequence). V lost 2 bases and J lost 5; bases outside the gene matches: 10. The DNA read from the CDR3 is TGCAGTGCTAGATCCGAGGGACTAGCGGGAGTAGGGACCGGGGAG. This gives the protein CSARSEGLAGVGTGE. The whole CDR3 protein reads CSARSEGLAGVGTGELFF.

For this clone: The read halts 3 residues ahead of the CDR3 end, with the missing end drawn from the germline J gene. The chain has TRBV11-2 and TRBJ2-2; unclear D gene. The CDR3 runs to 15 residues. Germline CDR1 is SGHAT and CDR2 is FQNNGV. Trimming took 2 bases from V and 1 from J, leaving 8 bases between them. Here the CDR3 reads CASSLYSLNTGELFF. CDR3 DNA, as far as it was read: TGTGCCAGCAGCTTATACAGCCTGAACACCGGGGAG.

With regard to this clone: With the read ending 3 residues before the CDR3 end, the germline J gene is used to fill in that end. The J gene is TRBJ2-1, the V gene TRBV20-1; 9 bases are a match to TRBD1. This CDR3 contains 13 residues. Looked up from germline, CDR1 is DFQATT and CDR2 is SNEGSKA (reference sequence). The V and J ends lost 5 bases and 8 bases, in that order; junction bases with no gene match: 7. The sequenced part of the CDR3 DNA is TGCAGTGCTCCTTCGGACAGGGGCCATGAG. Residues: CSAPSDRGHE. The CDR3 in its entirety is CSAPSDRGHEQFF.

A remark on this clone: The read comes to an end 3 residues before the CDR3 does, leaving the germline J gene to fill in the end. This chain links TRBV20-1 with TRBJ2-4, with D maybe TRBD1 (5 bases). This CDR3 spans 10 amino acids. Germline V gene data show CDR1 as DFQATT and CDR2 as SNEGSKA (reference sequence). The CDR3 sequence is CSAQQAGQYF. Incomplete CDR3 DNA: TGCAGTGCGCAACAGGCCGGT.

On this clone itself: The read gets to within 3 residues of the CDR3 end, and the germline J gene fills in the rest. V and J are TRBV20-1 and TRBJ2-3; TRBD2 aligns across 11 bases. CDR3 length: 16 residues. V dropped 3 bases and J dropped 4; count of bases not matched to a gene: 9. Germline CDR1 reads DFQATT; CDR2 reads SNEGSKA (reference sequence). CDR3 region: CSARGTSGGLSDTQYF. Incomplete CDR3 DNA: TGCAGTGCTAGGGGGACTAGCGGAGGACTTTCAGATACG.

About this clone: From the germline J gene comes the end of the CDR3, since the read stops 3 residues before it. This chain connects TRBV30 to TRBJ2-3; 8 nucleotides match TRBD2. The CDR3 covers 15 residues. The J segment lost 3 bases and the V segment lost 0 bases, leaving 5 bases of the junction unmatched. Germline lookup yields CDR1 GTSNPN and CDR2 SVGIG (reference sequence). CDR3 sequence: CAWSVPGRGTDTQYF. Incomplete CDR3 DNA: TGTGCCTGGAGTGTACCCGGGAGGGGGACAGATACG.

Worth noting for this clone: Read coverage stops 3 residues before the CDR3 terminus; the germline J gene supplies the remainder. The chain recombines TRBV5-1 with TRBJ1-3, with 8 positions matching TRBD1. There are 18 residues in the CDR3. Losses at the gene ends were 7 bases for V and 0 bases for J; bases not matched to a gene: 15. The V gene's germline CDR1 is SGHRS and CDR2 YFSETQ. The CDR3 protein is CASSWDRRIPSSGNTIYF. CDR3 DNA (partial): TGCGCCAGCTCGTGGGACAGGAGAATTCCGAGCTCTGGAAACACC.

About this clone: The CDR3 is cut off 3 residues early in the read; its end comes from the germline J gene. The chain carries TRBV18 and TRBJ2-3; 8 nucleotides line up with TRBD2. This CDR3 has 16 amino acids. Per germline, CDR1 KGHSH and CDR2 LQKENI. V shed 3 bases, J shed 1 base, and the junction held 6 bases outside the gene matches. The CDR3 is CASSPTSASGTDTQYF. CDR3 bases read: TGTGCCAGCTCACCGACTAGCGCGAGTGGCACAGATACG.

CDR3 sequence: CASSLANRGGETQYF. CDR3 DNA (partial): TGTGCCAGCAGCTTGGCCAACCGAGGGGGCGAGACG. The rearrangement joins TRBV5-4 to TRBJ2-3; 7 positions agree with TRBD1. The read terminates 3 residues before the CDR3 end, so the remaining end is supplied by the germline J gene. This CDR3 spans 15 amino acids. Germline CDR1 reads SGHNT; CDR2 reads YYREEE (reference sequence).

Remarks on this clone: The missing CDR3 end, 3 residues past where the read stops, is filled in from the germline J gene. This chain joins TRBV30 and TRBJ1-5, with TRBD1 identical over 11 bases. Trimming took 3 bases from V and 7 from J; bases not matched to a gene: 8. The CDR3 has 15 amino acids. Germline values: CDR1 GTSNPN, CDR2 SVGIG (reference sequence). The CDR3 reads CAWSVRDRGFQPQHF. The sequenced CDR3 bases are TGTGCCTGGAGCGTACGGGACAGGGGGTTCCAGCCC.

Comment on this clone: Coverage ceases 3 residues before the CDR3 finishes, and the germline J gene fills in the end. J is TRBJ1-5 and V is TRBV2; 8 nucleotides align to TRBD1. This CDR3 spans 15 amino acids. CDR1 is SNHLY, CDR2 FYNNEI, per germline. The J segment lost 6 bases and the V segment lost 2 bases, leaving 6 bases of the junction unmatched. Incomplete CDR3 DNA: TGTGCCAGCAGTGAATCGGGACAGGAGGCTCAGCCC. It translates to CASSESGQEAQP. The full CDR3 protein reads CASSESGQEAQPQHF.

As to this clone: The CDR3 end is not reached by the read, which stops 3 residues before it; the germline J gene fills it in. The V and J genes are TRBV28 and TRBJ2-7; 8 nucleotides align to TRBD1. The CDR3 is 14 amino acids. The V segment lost 5 bases and the J segment 2 bases; nucleotides outside the gene matches: 5. Germline-derived CDR1 and CDR2 are MDHEN and SYDVKM. The CDR3: CASSITGGPYEQYF. The CDR3 DNA, read in part, is TGTGCCAGCAGTATCACAGGGGGACCCTACGAG.

With respect to this clone: The junction does not match germline at one end; this may be a read error. The observed sequence ends 3 residues before the CDR3 terminus, with the missing tail filled in from the germline J gene. The same CDR3 can be traced to other DNA sequences in this sample. The rearrangement links TRBV19 to TRBJ1-3, with D unclear. Germline values: CDR1 LNHDA, CDR2 SQIVND (reference sequence). This CDR3 has 16 residues. The sequenced part of the CDR3 DNA is TGTGCCAGTAGTCCCTCCGTGAGCGGCATTGGAAACACT. Protein: CASSPSVSGIGNT. The complete CDR3 protein is CASSPSVSGIGNTIYF.

A word on this clone: The read halts 3 residues ahead of the CDR3 end, with the missing end drawn from the germline J gene. The J gene is TRBJ2-1, the V gene TRBV10-3, with 10 bases fitting TRBD2. CDR3 length equals 14 residues. Germline values: CDR1 ENHRY, CDR2 SYGVKD. Losses at the gene ends were 8 bases for V and 6 bases for J; bases not matched to a gene: 7. CDR3 bases read: TGTGCCATCGCCCTAGCGGGAGACTTCAATGAG. Translating gives CAIALAGDFNE. The entire CDR3 reads CAIALAGDFNEQFF.

Worth noting for this clone: From the germline J gene comes the end of the CDR3, since the read stops 3 residues before it. The V and J genes are TRBV2 and TRBJ1-2, with D maybe TRBD1 (6 bases). Germline V lookup: CDR1 SNHLY, CDR2 FYNNEI. The CDR3 runs to 15 residues. V was pared by 6 bases and J by 0 bases, with 14 bases between. The sequenced CDR3 bases are TGTGCCAGCAGAAACCAGCAGGGGACTAACTATGGC. Translating gives CASRNQQGTNYG. The entire CDR3 is CASRNQQGTNYGYTF.

Details on this clone: The missing CDR3 end, 3 residues past where the read stops, is filled in from the germline J gene. J is TRBJ2-3 and V is TRBV2; D perhaps matches TRBD1 (6 bases). This CDR3 is built from 14 residues. Germline CDR1 reads SNHLY; CDR2 reads FYNNEI. CDR3 DNA, as far as it was read: TGTGCCAGCAGCCTACAGACAGGCCAAGAGACG. It translates to CASSLQTGQET. The entire CDR3 is CASSLQTGQETQYF. Based on the CDR3 plus reference TRBV2 and TRBJ2-3, the full variable domain is EPEVTQTPSHQVTQMGQEVILRCVPISNHLYFYWYRQILGQKVEFLVSFYNNEISEKSEIFDDQFSVERPDGSNFTLKIRSTKLEDSAMYFCASSLQTGQETQYFGPGTRLTVL.

As concerns this clone: The CDR3 end is not reached by the read, which stops 3 residues before it; the germline J gene fills it in. The J gene is TRBJ1-5, the V gene TRBV28; the match to TRBD1 covers 8 bases. Germline assignment: CDR1 MDHEN and CDR2 SYDVKM. The CDR3 is 18 amino acids. The V gene end was trimmed by 5 bases and the J gene end by 7 bases; junction bases not matched to a gene: 19. The sequenced part of the CDR3 DNA is TGTGCCAGCAGTCATCGAAATCGGATACAGGGGGTAGGACAGCCC. Its protein is CASSHRNRIQGVGQP. The whole CDR3 sequence reads CASSHRNRIQGVGQPQHF. Using reference TRBV28 and TRBJ1-5 for the parts outside the CDR3, the full variable domain is DVKVTQSSRYLVKRTGEKVFLECVQDMDHENMFWYRQDPGLGLRLIYFSYDVKMKEKGDIPEGYSVSREKKERFSLILESASTNQTSMYLCASSHRNRIQGVGQPQHFGDGTRLSIL.

A word on this clone: The read is 3 residues too short to cover the CDR3 end, so that end is filled in from the germline J gene. This rearrangement joins TRBV28 to TRBJ2-7, with 7 bases identical to TRBD1. Germline CDR1 reads MDHEN; CDR2 reads SYDVKM. The CDR3 has 12 residues. The ends lost 7 bases at V and 6 bases at J; junction bases unmatched: 6. The CDR3 DNA, read in part, is TGTGCCAGCAACAGGGGTTCGGGCGAG. Residues: CASNRGSGE. In full, the CDR3 is CASNRGSGEQYF.

Note on this clone: The CDR3 end lies 3 residues beyond the end of the read and is filled in from the germline J gene. The V gene is TRBV19, the J gene TRBJ1-2; D gene unclear. The ends were cut back, 3 bases at V and 4 bases at J, with 6 bases in the middle. Per germline, CDR1 LNHDA and CDR2 SQIVND (reference sequence). The CDR3 runs 12 residues. Partial CDR3 DNA: TGTGCCAGTAGTATCTTCGGCTATGGC. Translation gives CASSIFGYG. The whole CDR3 sequence is CASSIFGYGYTF.

Comment on this clone: The missing CDR3 end, 3 residues past where the read stops, is filled in from the germline J gene. J is TRBJ2-7 and V is TRBV10-1; no reliable D call. This CDR3 has 11 amino acids. V shed 3 bases and J shed 4 bases, with 4 bases lying between them. Germline CDR1 and CDR2: WNHNN and SYGVQD (reference sequence). The part of the CDR3 DNA that was read is TGCGCCAGCAGTGACGGTTACGAG. Protein product: CASSDGYE. The whole CDR3 sequence reads CASSDGYEQYF.

In the case of this clone: The read terminates 3 residues ahead of where the CDR3 ends, so the germline J gene completes it. The rearrangement uses TRBV11-2 and TRBJ2-3, with D perhaps matching TRBD1 (5 bases). The CDR3 contains 14 residues. The V end was cut by 8 bases, the J end by 2 bases, with 14 bases between. Germline V gives CDR1 SGHAT, CDR2 FQNNGV. The part of the CDR3 DNA that was read is TGTGCCAGCGGGCCGGACATTTTCACAGATACG. Encoded protein: CASGPDIFTDT. The entire CDR3 protein reads CASGPDIFTDTQYF.

Of note for this clone: Coverage ceases 3 residues before the CDR3 finishes, and the germline J gene fills in the end. This chain joins TRBV19 and TRBJ1-2, with 8 bases that match TRBD1. The length of the CDR3 is 16 residues. CDR1 and CDR2 (germline): LNHDA, SQIVND (reference sequence). The CDR3 here is CASSIGATGGLKGYTF. Incomplete CDR3 DNA: TGTGCCAGTAGTATAGGGGCAACAGGGGGATTGAAGGGC.

A word on this clone: The CDR3 is cut off 3 residues early in the read; its end comes from the germline J gene. This sequence joins TRBV20-1 and TRBJ2-1; TRBD2 matches at 10 bases. With 2 bases clipped from V and 3 bases from J, the junction kept 1 base outside the gene matches. Germline assignment: CDR1 DFQATT and CDR2 SNEGSKA (reference sequence). This CDR3 region has 14 residues. CDR3 loop: CSARSGRVYNEQFF. The covered CDR3 bases are TGCAGTGCTAGAAGCGGGAGGGTCTACAATGAG.

With regard to this clone: The CDR3 is cut off 3 residues early in the read; its end comes from the germline J gene. The genes are TRBV6-2 or TRBV6-3 and TRBJ1-5; unclear D gene. V lost 0 bases to trimming and J lost 1 base, with 7 bases between them. Germline loops: CDR1 MNHEY, CDR2 SVGEGT. CDR3 length: 15 amino acids. This chain's CDR3 is CASSYSHGSNQPQHF. The DNA read from the CDR3 is TGTGCCAGCAGTTACTCGCACGGGAGCAATCAGCCC.

About this clone: The read is 3 residues too short to cover the CDR3 end, so that end is filled in from the germline J gene. In the same sample, other DNA sequences code for this CDR3. V gene TRBV18 combines with J gene TRBJ1-4; 8 nucleotides agree with TRBD1. The germline V gene encodes CDR1 KGHSH and CDR2 LQKENI. CDR3 length: 16 amino acids. After removal of 3 bases from V and 7 bases from J, the junction contained 10 bases not matched to a gene. The CDR3 here is CASSPLQGARSEKLFF. The part of the CDR3 DNA that was read is TGTGCCAGCTCACCGCTCCAGGGGGCGAGGTCTGAAAAA.

Concerning this clone: The missing CDR3 end, 3 residues past where the read stops, is filled in from the germline J gene. The chain employs TRBV30 and TRBJ2-7; 11 positions match TRBD2. The CDR3 has 15 residues. CDR1 and CDR2 (germline): GTSNPN, SVGIG (reference sequence). With 7 bases clipped from V and 0 bases from J, the junction kept 8 bases outside the gene matches. CDR3 bases read: TGTGCCTCTGATAGCGGGAGGGCCAGCTCCTACGAG. Translated: CASDSGRASSYE. The entire CDR3 protein reads CASDSGRASSYEQYF.

As regards this clone: The read comes to an end 3 residues before the CDR3 does, leaving the germline J gene to fill in the end. The rearrangement uses TRBV20-1 and TRBJ2-1; TRBD2 matches at 8 bases. CDR3 length: 13 amino acids. V gave up 6 bases and J gave up 3 bases; unmatched junction bases: 4. CDR1 and CDR2 from the germline V gene are DFQATT and SNEGSKA (reference sequence). CDR3 bases read: TGCAGTGCCCGGACTAGCAGCTACAATGAG. Encoded protein: CSARTSSYNE. The complete CDR3 reads CSARTSSYNEQFF.